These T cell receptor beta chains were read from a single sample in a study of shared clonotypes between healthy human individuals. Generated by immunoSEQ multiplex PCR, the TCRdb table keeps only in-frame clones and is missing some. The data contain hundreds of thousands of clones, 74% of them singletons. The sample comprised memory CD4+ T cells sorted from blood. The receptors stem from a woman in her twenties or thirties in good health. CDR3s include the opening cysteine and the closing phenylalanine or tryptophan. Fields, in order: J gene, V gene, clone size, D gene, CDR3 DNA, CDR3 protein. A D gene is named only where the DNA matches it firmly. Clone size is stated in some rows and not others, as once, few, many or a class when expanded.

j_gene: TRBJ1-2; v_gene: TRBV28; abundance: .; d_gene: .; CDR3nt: TGTGCCAGCAGTTTGGGGGGAAACTATGGCTACACCTTC; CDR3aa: CASSLGGNYGYTF
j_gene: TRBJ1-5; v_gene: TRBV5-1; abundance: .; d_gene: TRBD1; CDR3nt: TGCGCCAGCAGCTCGGACAGGGGTCAGCCCCAGCATTTT; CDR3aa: CASSSDRGQPQHF
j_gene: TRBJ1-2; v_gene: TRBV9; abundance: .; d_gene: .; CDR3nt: TGTGCCAGCAGCACAGACAGGAGTCGTTTTGTATATGGCTACACCTTC; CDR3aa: CASSTDRSRFVYGYTF
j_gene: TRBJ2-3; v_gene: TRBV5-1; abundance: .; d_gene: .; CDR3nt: TGCGCCAGCAGCTCGTCCAGGAGTTCCACAGATACGCAGTATTTT; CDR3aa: CASSSSRSSTDTQYF
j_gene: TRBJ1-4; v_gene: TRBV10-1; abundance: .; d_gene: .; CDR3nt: TGCGCCAGCAGTGTTCAGGGACACGAAAAACTGTTTTTT; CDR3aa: CASSVQGHEKLFF
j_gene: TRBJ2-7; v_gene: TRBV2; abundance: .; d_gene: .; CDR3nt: TGTGCCAGCAGTGAAGACAGGGTATCCTACGAGCAGTACTTC; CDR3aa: CASSEDRVSYEQYF
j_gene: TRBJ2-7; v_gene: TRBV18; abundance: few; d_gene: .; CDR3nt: TGTGCCAGCTCACTCACAGGGATGGGAATCTACGAGCAGTACTTC; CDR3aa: CASSLTGMGIYEQYF
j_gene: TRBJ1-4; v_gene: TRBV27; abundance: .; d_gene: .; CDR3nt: TGTGCCAGCAGTTTAAGATTTGCGGGGCCGTCTAATGAAAAACTGTTTTTT; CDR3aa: CASSLRFAGPSNEKLFF
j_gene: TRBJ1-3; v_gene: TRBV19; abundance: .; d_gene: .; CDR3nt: TGTGCCAGTAGTATGGCGGGTACTCCTGGAAACACCATATATTTT; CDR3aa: CASSMAGTPGNTIYF
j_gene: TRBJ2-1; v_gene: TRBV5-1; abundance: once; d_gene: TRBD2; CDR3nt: TGCGCCAGCAGCTCCACTAGCGGGAACTACAATGAGCAGTTCTTC; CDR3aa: CASSSTSGNYNEQFF
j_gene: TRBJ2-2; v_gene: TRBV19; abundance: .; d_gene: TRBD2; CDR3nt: TGTGCCAGTACGGGACTAGCTCGCACCGGGGAGCTGTTTTTT; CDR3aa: CASTGLARTGELFF
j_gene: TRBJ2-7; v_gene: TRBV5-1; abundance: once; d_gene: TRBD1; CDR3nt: TGCGCCAGCAGCTTGAAGGACAGGTCCTACGAGCAGTACTTC; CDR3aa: CASSLKDRSYEQYF
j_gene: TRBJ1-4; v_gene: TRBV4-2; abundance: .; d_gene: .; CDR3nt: TGTGCCAGCAGCCAGGGGGGGTCGGGTGAAAAACTGTTTTTT; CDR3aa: CASSQGGSGEKLFF
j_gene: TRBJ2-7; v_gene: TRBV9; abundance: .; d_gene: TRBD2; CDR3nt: TGTGCCAGCAGCGCGAGCGGGAAACTGGACGAGCAGTACTTC; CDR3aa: CASSASGKLDEQYF
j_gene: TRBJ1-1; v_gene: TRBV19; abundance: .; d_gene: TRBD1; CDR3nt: TGTGCCAGTAGTAGAAGGGGGCAGGCTGAGAACACTGAAGCTTTCTTT; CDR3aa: CASSRRGQAENTEAFF
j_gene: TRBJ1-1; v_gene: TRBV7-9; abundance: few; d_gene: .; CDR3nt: TGTGCCAGCAGCTTATCTGTGTTCGGGGTAGGCACTGAAGCTTTCTTT; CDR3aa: CASSLSVFGVGTEAFF
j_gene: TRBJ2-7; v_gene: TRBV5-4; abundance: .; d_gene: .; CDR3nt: TGTGCCAGCAGCCGGAAGGGGGGCTACGAGCAGTACTTC; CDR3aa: CASSRKGGYEQYF
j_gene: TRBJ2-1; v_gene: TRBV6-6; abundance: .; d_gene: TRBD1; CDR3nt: TGTGCCAGCAGTTACCGGGGACAGGGTTCCAATGAGCAGTTCTTC; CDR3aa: CASSYRGQGSNEQFF
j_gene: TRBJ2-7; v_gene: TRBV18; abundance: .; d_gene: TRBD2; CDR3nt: TGTGCCAGCTCACCACAACTAGCGGGAGGGGCCTACGAGCAGTACTTC; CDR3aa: CASSPQLAGGAYEQYF
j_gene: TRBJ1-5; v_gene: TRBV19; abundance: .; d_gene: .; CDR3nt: TGTGCCAGTCTAAAAGGGGGGGTAGGGCAGCCCCAGCATTTT; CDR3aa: CASLKGGVGQPQHF
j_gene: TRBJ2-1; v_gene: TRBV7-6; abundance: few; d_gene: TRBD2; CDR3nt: TGTGCCAGCAGCTTAGGACGGGAGGGCCTATATGAGCAGTTCTTC; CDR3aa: CASSLGREGLYEQFF
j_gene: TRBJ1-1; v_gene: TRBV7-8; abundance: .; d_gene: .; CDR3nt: TGTGCCAGCAGCCTACCCCAGGGGAACACTGAAGCTTTCTTT; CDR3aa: CASSLPQGNTEAFF
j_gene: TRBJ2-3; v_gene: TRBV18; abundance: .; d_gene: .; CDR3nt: TGTGCCAGCTCACCAAACGGGAGCCTGAGGAGTAAAGATACGCAGTATTTT; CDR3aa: CASSPNGSLRSKDTQYF
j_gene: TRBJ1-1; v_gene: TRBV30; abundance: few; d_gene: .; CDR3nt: TGTGCCTGGAGTGTACTGGACAGAGATTACACTGAAGCTTTCTTT; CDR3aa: CAWSVLDRDYTEAFF